A single sample is the source of the 8 T cell receptor beta chains below, sequenced in a study of lymphopenia after photon versus proton radiotherapy. Profiled with immunoSEQ multiplex PCR; TCRdb holds only in-frame clones, not every one. The sample holds some 41,000 clones, about 86% seen once. Source: peripheral blood, taken from a patient treated with proton-based radiotherapy. These receptors were collected from a woman in her sixties or seventies with pancreatic cancer. Some clones in this sample may be carry-over from other donors' samples.

V usage is TRBV30 and J usage is TRBJ2-5; D uncertain. Per germline, CDR1 GTSNPN and CDR2 SVGIG (reference sequence). Between the trimmed V and J ends, which lost 3 bases and 0 bases, there was a span of 11 bases. The CDR3 loop spans 14 amino acids. The CDR3 DNA follows: TGTGCCTGGAGGTTGCCAGGCAACCAAGAGACCCAGTACTTC. Translated: CAWRLPGNQETQYF.

This clone was detected only a few times. The chain links TRBV11-3 to TRBJ2-5, with a possible D match to TRBD2 (6 bases). The CDR3 covers 13 residues. Trimming took off 3 bases at V and 1 base at J, with 6 bases between the two ends. Germline CDR1 SGHNT, CDR2 YENEEA. The CDR3 reads CASSLGLQETQYF. The CDR3 DNA reads TGTGCCAGCAGCTTGGGACTCCAAGAGACCCAGTACTTC.

This chain connects TRBV9 to TRBJ2-7, with 9 nucleotides matching TRBD1. This CDR3 comprises 13 residues. Trimming cost V 5 bases and J 7 bases; bases outside gene matches: 7. CDR1 and CDR2 from the germline V gene are SGDLS and YYNGEE. The CDR3 sequence is CASSEQGAGEQYF. The CDR3 DNA reads TGTGCCAGCAGTGAACAGGGGGCTGGTGAGCAGTACTTC.

The chain uses TRBV6-1 and TRBJ1-5, with TRBD1 matching 7 bases. The germline V gene has CDR1 MNHNS and CDR2 SASEGT. V shed 10 bases and J 4 bases; nucleotides not matched to a gene: 13. The CDR3 is made up of 15 amino acids. CDR3 sequence: CAISEAGTDNQPQHF. The CDR3 DNA sequence: TGTGCCATCAGCGAAGCCGGGACAGATAATCAGCCCCAGCATTTT.

The chain links TRBV28 to TRBJ2-2; 7 nucleotides line up with TRBD1. V lost 4 bases, J lost 6 bases, and 2 bases stayed unmatched. Germline V CDR1 and CDR2: MDHEN, SYDVKM. This CDR3 region has 13 residues. CDR3 bases: TGTGCCAGCAGTTCCCAGGGGGCCGGGGAGCTGTTTTTT. It yields the protein CASSSQGAGELFF.

The genes are TRBV7-6 and TRBJ2-1; 8 nucleotides line up with TRBD2. CDR3 size: 14 residues. Trimming at V came to 4 bases and at J to 6 bases, leaving 5 bases not matched to a gene. Germline V lookup: CDR1 SGHVS, CDR2 FNYEAQ. The CDR3 coding sequence is TGTGCCAGCAGCTCCCGCCGGGGGGGCAATGAGCAGTTCTTC. It yields the protein CASSSRRGGNEQFF.

This clone has a handful of counts. The gene calls are TRBV19 and TRBJ2-3; D could derive from TRBD1 or TRBD2 (6 bases each). The V end was cut by 10 bases, the J end by 2 bases, with 16 bases between. Germline values: CDR1 LNHDA, CDR2 SQIVND (reference sequence). This CDR3 is built from 14 residues. The CDR3 is CATRGVADTDTQYF. The CDR3 nucleotides read TGTGCCACAAGGGGGGTAGCGGACACAGATACGCAGTATTTT.

Of note for this clone: At one boundary the junction diverges from the germline segment, which might be a read error. The chain has TRBV5-6 and TRBJ2-7, with a tentative D call TRBD1 (5 bases). The CDR3 covers 11 residues. Germline assignment: CDR1 SGHDT and CDR2 YYEEEE. In nucleotides, the CDR3 is TGTGCCAGCAGCTTGGAGGGGTGGTCGATCTTC. Protein sequence: CASSLEGWSIF.